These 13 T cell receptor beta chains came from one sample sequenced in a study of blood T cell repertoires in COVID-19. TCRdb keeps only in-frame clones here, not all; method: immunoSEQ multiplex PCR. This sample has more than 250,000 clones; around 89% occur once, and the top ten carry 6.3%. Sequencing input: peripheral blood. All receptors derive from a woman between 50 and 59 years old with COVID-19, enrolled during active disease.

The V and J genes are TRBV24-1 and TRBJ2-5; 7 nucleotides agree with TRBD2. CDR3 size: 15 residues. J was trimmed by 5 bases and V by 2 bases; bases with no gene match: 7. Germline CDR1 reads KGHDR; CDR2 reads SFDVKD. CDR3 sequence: CATSDSGEGQETQYF. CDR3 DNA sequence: TGTGCCACCAGTGATTCCGGGGAGGGCCAGGAGACCCAGTACTTC.

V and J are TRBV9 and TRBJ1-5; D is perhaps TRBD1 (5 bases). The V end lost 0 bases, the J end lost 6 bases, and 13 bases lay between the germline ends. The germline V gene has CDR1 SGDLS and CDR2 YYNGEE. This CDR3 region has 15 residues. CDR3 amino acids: CASSVDWQGTQPQHF. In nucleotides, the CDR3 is TGTGCCAGCAGCGTAGATTGGCAGGGAACTCAGCCCCAGCATTTT.

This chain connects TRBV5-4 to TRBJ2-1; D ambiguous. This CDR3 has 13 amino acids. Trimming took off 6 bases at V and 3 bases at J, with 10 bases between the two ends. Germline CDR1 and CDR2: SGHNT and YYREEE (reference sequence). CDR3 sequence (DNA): TGTGCCAGCACCTCTACAGACTACAATGAGCAGTTCTTC. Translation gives CASTSTDYNEQFF.

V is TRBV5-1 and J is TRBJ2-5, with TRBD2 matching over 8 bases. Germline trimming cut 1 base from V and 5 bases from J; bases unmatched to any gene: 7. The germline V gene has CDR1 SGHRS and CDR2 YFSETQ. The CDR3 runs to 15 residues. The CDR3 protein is CASSLSSGILETQYF. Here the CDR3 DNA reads TGCGCCAGCAGCTTGAGTAGCGGGATTCTCGAGACCCAGTACTTC.

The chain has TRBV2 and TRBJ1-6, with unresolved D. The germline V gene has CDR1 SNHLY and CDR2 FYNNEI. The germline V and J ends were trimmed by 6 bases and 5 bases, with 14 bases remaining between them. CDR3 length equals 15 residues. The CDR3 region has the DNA TGTGCCAGCAGCCCCAGATCGGGAAATAATTCACCCCTCCACTTT. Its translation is CASSPRSGNNSPLHF. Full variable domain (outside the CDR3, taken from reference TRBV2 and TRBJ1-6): EPEVTQTPSHQVTQMGQEVILRCVPISNHLYFYWYRQILGQKVEFLVSFYNNEISEKSEIFDDQFSVERPDGSNFTLKIRSTKLEDSAMYFCASSPRSGNNSPLHFGNGTRLTVT.

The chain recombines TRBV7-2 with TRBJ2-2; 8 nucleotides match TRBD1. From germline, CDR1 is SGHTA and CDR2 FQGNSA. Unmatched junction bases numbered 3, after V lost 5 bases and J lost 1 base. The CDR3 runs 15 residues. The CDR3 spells CASSLGTGNTGELFF. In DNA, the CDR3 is TGTGCCAGCAGCCTAGGGACAGGGAACACCGGGGAGCTGTTTTTT.

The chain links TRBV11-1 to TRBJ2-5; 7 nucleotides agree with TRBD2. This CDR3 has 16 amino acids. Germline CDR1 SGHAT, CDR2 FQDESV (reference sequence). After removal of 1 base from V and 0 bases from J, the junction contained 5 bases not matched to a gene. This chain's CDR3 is CASSLGGTMYQETQYF. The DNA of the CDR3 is TGTGCCAGCAGCTTAGGGGGGACTATGTACCAAGAGACCCAGTACTTC. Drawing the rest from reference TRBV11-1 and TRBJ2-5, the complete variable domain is EAEVAQSPRYKITEKSQAVAFWCDPISGHATLYWYRQILGQGPELLVQFQDESVVDDSQLPKDRFSAERLKGVDSTLKIQPAELGDSAMYLCASSLGGTMYQETQYFGPGTRLLVL.

The CDR3 sequence is CASSMGQGWETQYF. The CDR3 DNA reads TGTGCCAGTAGTATGGGACAGGGGTGGGAGACCCAGTACTTC. The chain uses TRBV19 and TRBJ2-5; 10 bases match TRBD1. The germline V gene encodes CDR1 LNHDA and CDR2 SQIVND (reference sequence). The CDR3 is made up of 14 amino acids. V lost 3 bases to trimming and J lost 5 bases; unmatched junction nucleotides: 3.

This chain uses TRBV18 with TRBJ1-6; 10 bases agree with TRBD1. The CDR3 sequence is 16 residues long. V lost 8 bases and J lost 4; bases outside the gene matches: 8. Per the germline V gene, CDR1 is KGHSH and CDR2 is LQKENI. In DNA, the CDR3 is TGTGCCAGCCGTCTGGGACAGGGGATGTATAATTCACCCCTCCACTTT. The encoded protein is CASRLGQGMYNSPLHF.

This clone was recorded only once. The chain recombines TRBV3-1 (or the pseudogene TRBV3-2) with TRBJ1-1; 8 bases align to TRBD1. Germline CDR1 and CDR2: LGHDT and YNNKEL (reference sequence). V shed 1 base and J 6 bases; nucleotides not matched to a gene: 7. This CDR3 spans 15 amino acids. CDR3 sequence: CASSQVGQGAAEAFF. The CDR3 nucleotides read TGTGCCAGCAGCCAAGTTGGGCAGGGGGCGGCTGAAGCTTTCTTT.

CDR3 loop: CASSPTAGQTGELFF. DNA of the CDR3: TGTGCCAGCAGCCCCACAGCGGGGCAGACCGGGGAGCTGTTTTTT. This sequence joins TRBV11-2 and TRBJ2-2, with 7 bases fitting TRBD2. The CDR3 consists of 15 residues. Germline trimming cut 5 bases from V and 5 bases from J; bases unmatched to any gene: 8. CDR1 is SGHAT and CDR2 is FQNNGV in the germline V gene.

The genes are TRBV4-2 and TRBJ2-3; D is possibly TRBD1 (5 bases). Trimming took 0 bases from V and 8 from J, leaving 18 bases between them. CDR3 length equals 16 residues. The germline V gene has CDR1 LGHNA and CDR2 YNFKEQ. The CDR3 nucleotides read TGTGCCAGCAGCCAAGATTATAGGGGTCACTCGGGTACGCAGTATTTT. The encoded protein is CASSQDYRGHSGTQYF.

CDR3 sequence (DNA): TGTGCTAGTGGGTCACTTAGCTCCTACGAGCAGTACTTC. This sequence encodes CASGSLSSYEQYF. The chain combines TRBV12-5 with TRBJ2-7; no reliable D call. V gave up 6 bases and J gave up 0 bases, with 9 bases separating them. Per the germline V gene, CDR1 is LGHNT and CDR2 is FRNRAP. The CDR3 spans 13 residues.